This section outlines one T cell receptor beta chain sequence together with its context. Its antigen is not identified. The table came from immunoSEQ multiplex PCR; TCRdb's copy has only in-frame clones and leaves some out. The sample lists 75,000 to 95,000 clones, more than 80% seen once, with over 8% in the top ten. V was cut by 2 bases and J by 2 bases, with 10 bases left in between. The germline V gene has CDR1 SEHNR and CDR2 FQNEAQ (reference sequence). This CDR3 has 14 residues. The sample belongs to a study of OX40 agonist ivuxolimab in advanced cancers. About the study: Intravenous ivuxolimab was administered to patients every 2 weeks at 0.01 to 10 mg/kg. The dose-escalation group included hepatocellular carcinoma, melanoma, renal cell carcinoma and head and neck cancer.

Overall study findings and caveats: Dosing at 0.1 to 3.0 mg/kg was accompanied by clonal expansion of CD4+ and CD8+ blood T cells by week 6.

Systemic immunosuppression or autoimmune disease history was grounds to exclude patients. This chain joins TRBV7-9 and TRBJ2-7, with D possibly matching TRBD1 (6 bases). The origin of this receptor is an adult with an advanced solid tumor such as melanoma, head and neck, liver or kidney cancer. The sequencing used CD4+ or CD8+ T cells sorted from blood, collected in a trial of the OX40 agonist ivuxolimab. CDR3 DNA: TGTGCCAGCAGCTTACCCACAGGGCCCTACGAGCAGTACTTC. Translating it yields CASSLPTGPYEQYF.